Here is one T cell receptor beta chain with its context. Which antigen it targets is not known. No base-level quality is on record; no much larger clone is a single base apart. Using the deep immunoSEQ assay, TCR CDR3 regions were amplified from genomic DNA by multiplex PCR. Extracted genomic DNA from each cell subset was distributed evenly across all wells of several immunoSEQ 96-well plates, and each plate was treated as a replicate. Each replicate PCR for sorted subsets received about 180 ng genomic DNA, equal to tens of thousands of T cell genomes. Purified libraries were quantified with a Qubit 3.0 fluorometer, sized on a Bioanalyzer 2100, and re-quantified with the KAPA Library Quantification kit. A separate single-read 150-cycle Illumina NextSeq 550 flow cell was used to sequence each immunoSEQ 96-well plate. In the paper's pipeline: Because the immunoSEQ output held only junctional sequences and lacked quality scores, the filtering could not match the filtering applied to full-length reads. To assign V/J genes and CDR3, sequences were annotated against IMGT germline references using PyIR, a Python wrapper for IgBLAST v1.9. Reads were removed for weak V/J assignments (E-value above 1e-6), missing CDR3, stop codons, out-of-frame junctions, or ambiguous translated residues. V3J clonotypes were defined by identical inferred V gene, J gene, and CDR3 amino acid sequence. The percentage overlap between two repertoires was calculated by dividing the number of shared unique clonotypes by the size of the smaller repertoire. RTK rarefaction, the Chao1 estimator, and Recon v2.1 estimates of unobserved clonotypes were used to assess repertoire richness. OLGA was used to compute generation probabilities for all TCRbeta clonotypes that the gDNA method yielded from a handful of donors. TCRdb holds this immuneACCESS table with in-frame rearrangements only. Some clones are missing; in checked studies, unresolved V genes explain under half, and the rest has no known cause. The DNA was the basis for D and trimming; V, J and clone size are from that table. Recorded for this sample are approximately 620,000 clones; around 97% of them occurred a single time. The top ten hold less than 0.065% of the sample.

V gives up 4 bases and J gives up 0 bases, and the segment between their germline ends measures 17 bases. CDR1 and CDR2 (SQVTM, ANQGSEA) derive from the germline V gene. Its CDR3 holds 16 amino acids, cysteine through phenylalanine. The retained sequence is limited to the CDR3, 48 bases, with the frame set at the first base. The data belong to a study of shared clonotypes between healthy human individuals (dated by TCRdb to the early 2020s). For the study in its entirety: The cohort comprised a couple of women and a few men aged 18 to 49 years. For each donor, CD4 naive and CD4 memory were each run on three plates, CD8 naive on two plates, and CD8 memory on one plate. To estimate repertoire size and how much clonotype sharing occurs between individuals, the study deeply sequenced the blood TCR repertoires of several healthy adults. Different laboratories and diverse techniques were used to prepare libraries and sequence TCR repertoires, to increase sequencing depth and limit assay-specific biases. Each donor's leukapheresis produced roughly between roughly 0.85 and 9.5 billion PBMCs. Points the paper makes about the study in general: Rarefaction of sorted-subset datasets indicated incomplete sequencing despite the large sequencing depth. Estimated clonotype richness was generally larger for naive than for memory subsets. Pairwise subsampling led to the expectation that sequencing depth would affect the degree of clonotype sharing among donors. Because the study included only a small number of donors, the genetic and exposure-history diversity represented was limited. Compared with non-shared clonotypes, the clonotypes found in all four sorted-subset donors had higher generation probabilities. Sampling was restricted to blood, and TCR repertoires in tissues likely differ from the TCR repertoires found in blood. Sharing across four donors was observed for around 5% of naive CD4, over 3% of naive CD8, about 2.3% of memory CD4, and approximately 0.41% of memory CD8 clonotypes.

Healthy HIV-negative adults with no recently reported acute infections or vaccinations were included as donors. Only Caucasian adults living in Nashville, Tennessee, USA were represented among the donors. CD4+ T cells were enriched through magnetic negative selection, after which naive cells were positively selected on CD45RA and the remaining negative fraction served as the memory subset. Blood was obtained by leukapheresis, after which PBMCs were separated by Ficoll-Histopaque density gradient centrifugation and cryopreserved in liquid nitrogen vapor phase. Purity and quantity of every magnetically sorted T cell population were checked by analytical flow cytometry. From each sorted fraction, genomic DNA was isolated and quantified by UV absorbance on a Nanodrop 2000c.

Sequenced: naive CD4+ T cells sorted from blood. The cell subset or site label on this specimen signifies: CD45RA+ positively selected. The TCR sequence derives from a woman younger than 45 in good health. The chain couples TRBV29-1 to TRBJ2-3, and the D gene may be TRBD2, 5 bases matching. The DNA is TGCAGCGTTGCTTTAAGGCTAGCAGGTAGCACAGATACGCAGTATTTT. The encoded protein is CSVALRLAGSTDTQYF.